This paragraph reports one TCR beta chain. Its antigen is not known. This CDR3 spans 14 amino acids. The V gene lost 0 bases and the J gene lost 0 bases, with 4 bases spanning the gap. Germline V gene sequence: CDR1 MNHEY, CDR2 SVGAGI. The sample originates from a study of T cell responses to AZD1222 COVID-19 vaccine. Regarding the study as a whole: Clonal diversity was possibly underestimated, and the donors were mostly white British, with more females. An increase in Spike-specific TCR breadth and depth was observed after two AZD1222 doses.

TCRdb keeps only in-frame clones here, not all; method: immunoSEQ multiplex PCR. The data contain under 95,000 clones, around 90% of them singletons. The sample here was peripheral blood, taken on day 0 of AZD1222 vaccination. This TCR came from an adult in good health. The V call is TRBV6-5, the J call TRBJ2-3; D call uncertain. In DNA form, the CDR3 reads TGTGCCAGCAGTTACTCGAGTAGCACAGATACGCAGTATTTT. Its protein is CASSYSSSTDTQYF.